A selection of T cell receptor beta chains follows, all from one sample in a study of blood T cell repertoires in COVID-19. Clones were read by immunoSEQ multiplex PCR, and TCRdb kept only the in-frame ones, dropping some. Here the sample spans 40,000 to 55,000 clones, around 80% being singletons. Sequencing was performed on peripheral blood. The receptors were sampled from a man aged 35-49 years with acute or convalescent COVID-19. CDR3s include the opening cysteine and the closing phenylalanine or tryptophan. A D gene is named only where the DNA matches it firmly. A row's size may be missing; if present it is once, few, many or a size class.

v_gene	j_gene	d_gene	abundance	CDR3aa	CDR3nt
TRBV5-1	TRBJ1-1	NA	NA	CASSWGQNTEAFF	TGCGCCAGCAGCTGGGGACAAAACACTGAAGCTTTCTTT
TRBV12-5	TRBJ1-3	NA	NA	CASGLGTLGNTIYF	TGTGCTAGTGGTTTGGGGACACTTGGAAACACCATATATTTT
TRBV7-7	TRBJ2-2	NA	few	CASSSDGGVAGELFF	TGTGCCAGCAGCTCCGACGGAGGGGTGGCCGGGGAGCTGTTTTTT
TRBV6-1	TRBJ1-2	TRBD1	NA	CASSELPGTGGGGYTF	TGTGCCAGCAGTGAGCTACCCGGGACAGGGGGCGGTGGCTACACCTTC
TRBV6-2/TRBV6-3	TRBJ2-1	NA	once	CASSYSGEGGPGPPEQFF	TGTGCCAGCAGTTACTCGGGGGAGGGGGGGCCTGGACCGCCCGAGCAGTTCTTC
TRBV10-2	TRBJ1-1	NA	NA	CASSEYRAPTEAFF	TGCGCCAGCAGTGAATACAGGGCCCCCACTGAAGCTTTCTTT
TRBV24-1	TRBJ2-2	TRBD2	few	CATSELAGTGELFF	TGTGCCACCAGTGAACTAGCGGGGACCGGGGAGCTGTTTTTT
TRBV3-1/TRBV3-2	TRBJ2-7	TRBD1	NA	CASKSTGANYEQYF	TGTGCCAGCAAATCGACAGGGGCGAACTACGAGCAGTACTTC
TRBV6-5	TRBJ2-2	TRBD1	NA	CASREDRGLTGELFF	TGTGCCAGCAGAGAGGACAGGGGGTTAACCGGGGAGCTGTTTTTT
TRBV7-2	TRBJ2-5	NA	NA	CASSLLGRNQETQYF	TGTGCCAGCAGCTTACTGGGCAGAAACCAAGAGACCCAGTACTTC
TRBV9	TRBJ1-2	NA	once	CASSLYSRNGYTF	TGTGCCAGCAGTCTTTATAGTAGAAATGGCTACACCTTC
TRBV5-6	TRBJ1-6	TRBD1	NA	CASSRRRDRGRNSPLHF	TGTGCCAGCAGCCGGCGCCGGGACAGGGGACGAAATTCACCCCTCCACTTT
TRBV7-9	TRBJ1-2	NA	NA	CASSSSSGGNYGYTF	TGTGCCAGCAGCTCAAGTTCGGGAGGTAACTATGGCTACACCTTC
TRBV9	TRBJ2-7	TRBD2	many	CASSSGTSGYEQYF	TGTGCCAGCAGCTCGGGGACTAGCGGCTACGAGCAGTACTTC
TRBV3-1/TRBV3-2	TRBJ2-5	NA	few	CASSQSQETQYF	TGTGCCAGCAGCCAATCTCAAGAGACCCAGTACTTC
TRBV24-1	TRBJ1-1	TRBD1	NA	CAPGTGNTEAFF	TGTGCCCCGGGGACAGGGAACACTGAAGCTTTCTTT
TRBV6-5	TRBJ1-2	TRBD1	NA	CASSYSGARGRNGYTF	TGTGCCAGCAGTTACTCGGGAGCAAGGGGGCGGAATGGCTACACCTTC
TRBV3-1/TRBV3-2	TRBJ2-1	NA	NA	CASKPSDSPYNEQFF	TGTGCCAGCAAGCCAAGCGACTCCCCGTACAATGAGCAGTTCTTC
TRBV5-1	TRBJ1-1	NA	NA	CASSFLGARGTEAFF	TGCGCCAGCAGCTTTTTAGGGGCGCGGGGAACTGAAGCTTTCTTT
TRBV9	TRBJ2-7	NA	NA	CASSLEGNEQYF	TGTGCCAGCAGTCTCGAGGGTAACGAGCAGTACTTC
TRBV10-1	TRBJ1-2	NA	NA	CASSDERFYGYTF	TGCGCCAGCAGTGATGAGAGGTTCTATGGCTACACCTTC
TRBV20-1	TRBJ2-3	NA	NA	CSASFPTSTDTQYF	TGCAGTGCTAGTTTCCCAACTAGCACAGATACGCAGTATTTT
TRBV30	TRBJ1-1	NA	few	CAWSGFGGYTEAFF	TGTGCCTGGAGCGGTTTTGGGGGGTACACTGAAGCTTTCTTT
TRBV27	TRBJ1-5	NA	NA	CATQGTFGNQPQHF	TGTGCCACCCAAGGGACATTCGGCAATCAGCCCCAGCATTTT
TRBV5-1	TRBJ2-1	TRBD2	NA	CASSTLAGGFDEQFF	TGCGCCAGCAGCACCTTAGCGGGGGGGTTCGATGAGCAGTTCTTC
TRBV25-1	TRBJ2-3	TRBD2	NA	CASSGRLAGLRAQYF	TGTGCCAGCAGTGGACGACTAGCGGGACTGAGGGCGCAGTATTTT
TRBV18	TRBJ2-5	NA	few	CASSPGSDETQYF	TGTGCCAGCTCACCTGGGAGCGATGAGACCCAGTACTTC
TRBV6-2/TRBV6-3	TRBJ2-5	NA	few	CASSYSNRNQETQYF	TGTGCCAGCAGTTACTCGAACAGGAACCAAGAGACCCAGTACTTC
TRBV30	TRBJ1-5	NA	NA	CAWSVGGGQPQHF	TGTGCCTGGAGCGTCGGGGGGGGCCAGCCCCAGCATTTT
TRBV7-8	TRBJ1-1	NA	NA	CASSSRRGTNTEAFF	TGTGCCAGCAGCTCCCGCAGGGGAACGAACACTGAAGCTTTCTTT
TRBV2	TRBJ2-3	TRBD2	NA	CASNWGGADTQYF	TGTGCCAGCAACTGGGGGGGTGCAGATACGCAGTATTTT
TRBV15	TRBJ2-7	TRBD1	once	CATSRDKTGGEQYF	TGTGCCACCAGCAGAGATAAGACAGGGGGCGAGCAGTACTTC
TRBV6-7	TRBJ2-3	TRBD2	NA	CASSATSGSTDTQYF	TGTGCCAGCAGTGCGACTAGCGGGAGCACAGATACGCAGTATTTT
TRBV12-3/TRBV12-4	TRBJ2-5	NA	NA	CASRPTSFQTQYF	TGTGCCAGCAGACCAACTAGTTTTCAGACCCAGTACTTC
TRBV7-6	TRBJ2-1	NA	NA	CASSLADSQPNNEQFF	TGTGCCAGCAGCTTAGCTGACAGTCAACCAAACAATGAGCAGTTCTTC
TRBV7-9	TRBJ2-5	NA	NA	CASSRGGIQETQYF	TGTGCCAGCTCCAGGGGGGGAATCCAAGAGACCCAGTACTTC
TRBV30	TRBJ1-5	NA	few	CAWRVQGSNQPQHF	TGTGCCTGGAGGGTACAGGGCAGCAATCAGCCCCAGCATTTT
TRBV10-3	TRBJ1-1	TRBD1	NA	CAISEWKGAVEAFF	TGTGCCATCAGTGAGTGGAAGGGGGCGGTTGAAGCTTTCTTT
TRBV27	TRBJ2-1	TRBD2	NA	CASRPRGVNNEQFF	TGTGCCAGCAGACCTCGGGGGGTGAACAATGAGCAGTTCTTC
TRBV9	TRBJ1-1	TRBD1	NA	CASSLRQGDTEAFF	TGTGCCAGCAGCCTCCGACAGGGGGACACTGAAGCTTTCTTT
TRBV9	TRBJ2-7	NA	NA	CASRDTRYEQYF	TGTGCCAGCAGGGACACCAGATACGAGCAGTACTTC
TRBV10-2	TRBJ1-2	NA	NA	CASSEGQGGYGYTF	TGCGCCAGCAGTGAGGGGCAGGGTGGCTATGGCTACACCTTC